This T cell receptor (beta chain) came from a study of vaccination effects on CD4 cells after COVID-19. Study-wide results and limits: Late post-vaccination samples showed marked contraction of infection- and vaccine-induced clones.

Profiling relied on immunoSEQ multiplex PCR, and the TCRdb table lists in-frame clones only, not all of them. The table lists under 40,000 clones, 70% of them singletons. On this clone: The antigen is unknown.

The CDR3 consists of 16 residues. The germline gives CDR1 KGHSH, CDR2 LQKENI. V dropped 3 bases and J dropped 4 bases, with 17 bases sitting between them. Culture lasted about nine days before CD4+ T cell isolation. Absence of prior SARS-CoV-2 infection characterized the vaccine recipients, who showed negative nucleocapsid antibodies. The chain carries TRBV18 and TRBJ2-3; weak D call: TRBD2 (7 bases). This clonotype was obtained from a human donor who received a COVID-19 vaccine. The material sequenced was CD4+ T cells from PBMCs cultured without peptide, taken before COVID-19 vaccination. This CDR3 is CASSPVGGPAPDTQYF. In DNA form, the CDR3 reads TGTGCCAGCTCACCTGTCGGGGGGCCGGCCCCAGATACGCAGTATTTT.